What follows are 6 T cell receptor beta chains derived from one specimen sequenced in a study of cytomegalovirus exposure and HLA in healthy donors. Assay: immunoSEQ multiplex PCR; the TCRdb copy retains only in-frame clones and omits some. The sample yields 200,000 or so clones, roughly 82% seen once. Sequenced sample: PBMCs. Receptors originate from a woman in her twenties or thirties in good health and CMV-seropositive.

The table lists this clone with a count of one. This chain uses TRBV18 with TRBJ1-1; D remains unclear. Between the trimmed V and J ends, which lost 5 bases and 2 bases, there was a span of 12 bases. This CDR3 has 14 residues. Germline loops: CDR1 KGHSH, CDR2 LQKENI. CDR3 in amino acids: CASSSKAQNTEAFF. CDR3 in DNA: TGTGCCAGCTCATCCAAAGCCCAAAACACTGAAGCTTTCTTT.

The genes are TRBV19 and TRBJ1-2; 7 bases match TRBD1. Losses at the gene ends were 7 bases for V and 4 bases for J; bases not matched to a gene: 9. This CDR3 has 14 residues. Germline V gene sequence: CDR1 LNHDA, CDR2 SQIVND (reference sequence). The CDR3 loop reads CASTNQGGSYGYTF. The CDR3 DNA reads TGTGCCAGTACCAACCAGGGGGGCAGCTATGGCTACACCTTC.

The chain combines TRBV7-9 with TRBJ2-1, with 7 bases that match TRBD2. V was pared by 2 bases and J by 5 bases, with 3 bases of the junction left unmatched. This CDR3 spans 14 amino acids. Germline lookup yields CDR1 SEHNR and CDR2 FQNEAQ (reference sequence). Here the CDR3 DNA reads TGTGCCAGCAGCTTATGGCTAGCGGACAATGAGCAGTTCTTC. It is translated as CASSLWLADNEQFF.

The CDR3 region is CSVDPTGVNTEAFF. Written as DNA, the CDR3 is TGCAGCGTTGATCCTACAGGCGTGAACACTGAAGCTTTCTTT. This chain connects TRBV29-1 to TRBJ1-1; D possibly corresponds to TRBD1 (5 bases). The CDR3 extends over 14 amino acids. Trimming took off 3 bases at V and 0 bases at J, with 11 bases between the two ends. Looked up from germline, CDR1 is SQVTM and CDR2 is ANQGSEA. Using reference TRBV29-1 and TRBJ1-1 for the parts outside the CDR3, the full variable domain is SAVISQKPSRDICQRGTSLTIQCQVDSQVTMMFWYRQQPGQSLTLIATANQGSEATYESGFVIDKFPISRPNLTFSTLTVSNMSPEDSSIYLCSVDPTGVNTEAFFGQGTRLTVV.

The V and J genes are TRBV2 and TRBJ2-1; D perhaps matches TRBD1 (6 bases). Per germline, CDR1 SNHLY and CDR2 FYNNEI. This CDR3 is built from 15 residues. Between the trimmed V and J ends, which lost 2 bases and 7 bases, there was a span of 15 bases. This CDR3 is CASSENRGMGNEQFF. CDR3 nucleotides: TGTGCCAGCAGTGAAAATAGGGGGATGGGAAATGAGCAGTTCTTC.

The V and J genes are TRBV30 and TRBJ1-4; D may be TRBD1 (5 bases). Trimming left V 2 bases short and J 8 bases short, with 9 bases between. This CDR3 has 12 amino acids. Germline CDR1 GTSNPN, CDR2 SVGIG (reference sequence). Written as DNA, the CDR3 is TGTGCCTGGAGTTCGGGGGGAGAAAAACTGTTTTTT. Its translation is CAWSSGGEKLFF.